This T cell receptor beta chain was captured by sequencing in a study of shared clonotypes between healthy human individuals. Sorted subsets were amplified in replicate PCRs using around 0.2 ug DNA, roughly 30,000 T cell genomes. The repertoire was sequenced with immunoSEQ multiplex PCR; TCRdb's copy has only in-frame clones and lacks some. Here the sample spans about 2 million clones, about 95% being singletons. CD8 cells regarded as naive lacked CD45RO, were positively chosen for CCR7, and omitted terminally differentiated effector memory CD45RA+ cells. CDR1 is MGHRA and CDR2 is YSYEKL in the germline V gene. The CDR3 extends over 15 amino acids. V lost 1 base, J lost 2 bases, and 4 bases stayed unmatched. This clone was found once. Other DNA variants within this sample encode the same CDR3.

The chain recombines TRBV4-1 with TRBJ2-7; TRBD2 matches at 8 bases. The TCR comes from a man between 18 and 35 years old in good health. Sequencing used naive CD8+ T cells sorted from blood. The CDR3 DNA is TGCGCCAGCAGCCAAGGCGGGGGGCTCACCTACGAGCAGTACTTC. Translation gives CASSQGGGLTYEQYF.